A selection of T cell receptor beta chains follows, all from one sample in a study of T cells in Graves' hyperthyroidism and ophthalmopathy. MiXCR, applied by TCRdb to the multiplex PCR reads, yields one record per CDR3 protein. This table has about half a million distinct CDR3 sequences, around 24% appearing once. Sequencing used blood. These receptors all come from a woman in her 30s with Graves' ophthalmopathy. The CDR3 runs from the conserved cysteine through the conserved F or W. A D gene is named only where the DNA matches it firmly. Size values are once, few and many counts, or a class for expanded clones, and some rows have none.

abundance	j_gene	v_gene	d_gene	CDR3aa	CDR3nt
many	TRBJ2-7	TRBV11-2	-	CASSLAWGSNEQYF	TGTGCCAGCAGCTTAGCCTGGGGTAGTAACGAGCAGTACTTC
many	TRBJ1-1	TRBV29-1	-	CSVMTDPTEAFF	TGCAGCGTTATGACAGATCCCACTGAAGCTTTCTTT
-	TRBJ2-7	TRBV7-2	-	CASSPSSLYEQYF	TGTGCCAGCAGCCCATCTAGTTTGTACGAGCAGTACTTC
once	TRBJ1-5	TRBV20-1	TRBD1	CSAPLDRSGNQPQHF	TGCAGTGCTCCCTTGGACAGGTCGGGCAATCAGCCCCAGCATTTT
many	TRBJ1-2	TRBV7-9	-	CASSAGRDSIYGYTF	TGTGCCAGCAGCGCTGGGAGGGATAGTATCTATGGCTACACCTTC
many	TRBJ1-3	TRBV6-1	-	CASTPGTANTIYF	TGTGCCAGCACCCCCGGGACGGCAAACACCATATATTTT
many	TRBJ1-2	TRBV29-1	TRBD1	CSAPTRTGESGYTF	TGCAGCGCCCCCACGAGGACAGGGGAATCTGGCTACACCTTC
-	TRBJ2-5	TRBV6-5	-	CASSYDRSQETQYF	TGTGCCAGCAGTTACGACAGAAGCCAAGAGACCCAGTACTTC
many	TRBJ2-5	TRBV9	TRBD1	CASSVAIGQGASQETQYF	TGTGCCAGCAGCGTAGCTATTGGACAGGGAGCTTCCCAAGAGACCCAGTACTTC
many	TRBJ1-1	TRBV20-1	-	CSVRGTVNTEAFF	TGCAGTGTTCGGGGGACGGTTAACACTGAAGCTTTCTTT
many	TRBJ1-5	TRBV28	-	CASSFLGQPQHF	TGTGCCAGCAGTTTTTTGGGTCAGCCCCAGCATTTT
many	TRBJ1-6	TRBV6-5	-	CASSSGNYNSPLHF	TGTGCCAGCAGCTCGGGGAACTATAATTCACCCCTCCACTTT
many	TRBJ1-3	TRBV29-1	-	CSVAARDASGNTIYF	TGCAGCGTTGCGGCTCGGGATGCTTCTGGAAACACCATATATTTT
many	TRBJ2-7	TRBV12-3/TRBV12-4	-	CASSPGRLTYEQYF	TGTGCCAGCAGCCCAGGCAGGTTAACCTACGAGCAGTACTTC
many	TRBJ1-1	TRBV5-1	TRBD1	CASSLWDRNTEAFF	TGCGCCAGCAGCTTGTGGGACAGGAACACTGAAGCTTTCTTT
few	TRBJ1-4	TRBV12-3/TRBV12-4	-	CASSYGGGEKLFF	TGTGCCAGCAGTTATGGTGGAGGTGAAAAACTGTTTTTT
many	TRBJ1-1	TRBV5-1	-	CASSPLTGSGTEAFF	TGCGCCAGCAGTCCCCTTACAGGGTCGGGGACTGAAGCTTTCTTT
many	TRBJ2-7	TRBV29-1	-	CSVVGQPATYEQYF	TGCAGCGTTGTTGGCCAGCCAGCAACCTACGAGCAGTACTTC
-	TRBJ2-5	TRBV3-1	-	CASSQGSTGVQETQYF	TGTGCCAGCAGCCAAGGATCAACAGGAGTCCAAGAGACCCAGTACTTC
-	TRBJ1-2	TRBV6-1	-	CASRRPGASDYHYGYTF	TGTGCCAGCAGGAGACCAGGGGCCTCGGATTACCACTATGGCTACACCTTC
many	TRBJ2-7	TRBV28	-	CASSPTITGVSYEQYF	TGTGCCAGCAGTCCTACAATCACGGGTGTCAGCTACGAGCAGTACTTC
many	TRBJ1-5	TRBV12-3/TRBV12-4	TRBD1	CASSPGTGAQHF	TGTGCCAGCAGCCCGGGGACAGGAGCCCAGCATTTT
few	TRBJ1-5	TRBV20-1	-	CSGIPPHEIDQPQHF	TGCAGTGGGATCCCCCCGCATGAGATTGATCAGCCCCAGCATTTT
many	TRBJ1-1	TRBV3-1	-	CACATNTEAFF	TGTGCCTGCGCAACTAACACTGAAGCTTTCTTT
many	TRBJ1-5	TRBV4-1	-	CASSQVKGQPQHF	TGCGCCAGCAGCCAAGTCAAGGGTCAGCCCCAGCATTTT
many	TRBJ1-1	TRBV6-8	TRBD1	CASSYSNRDSNTEAFF	TGTGCCAGCAGTTACTCCAACCGGGACAGCAACACTGAAGCTTTCTTT
many	TRBJ2-3	TRBV7-2	-	CASSLALDPDTQYF	TGTGCCAGCAGCTTAGCCCTAGACCCAGATACGCAGTATTTT
many	TRBJ1-5	TRBV12-3/TRBV12-4	TRBD1	CASSSSPGTGRNQPQHF	TGTGCCAGCAGTTCCAGCCCCGGGACAGGGCGTAATCAGCCCCAGCATTTT
many	TRBJ2-2	TRBV28	-	CASHSLRPGANGELFF	TGTGCCAGCCACAGTTTGCGCCCGGGGGCGAACGGGGAGCTGTTTTTT
-	TRBJ2-2	TRBV19	-	CASSISYGNTGELFF	TGTGCCAGTAGTATTAGCTACGGGAACACCGGGGAGCTGTTTTTT
-	TRBJ2-5	TRBV20-1	TRBD2	CSARGLAYKETQYF	TGCAGTGCTAGGGGACTAGCGTATAAGGAGACCCAGTACTTC
many	TRBJ1-1	TRBV7-2	-	CASSLEGGITEAFF	TGTGCCAGCAGCTTGGAGGGAGGAATCACTGAAGCTTTCTTT
many	TRBJ1-5	TRBV28	-	CASSYDSSNQPQHF	TGTGCCAGCAGTTATGACAGCTCCAATCAGCCCCAGCATTTT
many	TRBJ1-3	TRBV15	-	CATSRGGLAYAGNTIYF	TGTGCCACCAGCAGAGGAGGCCTCGCGTACGCTGGAAACACCATATATTTT
-	TRBJ2-2	TRBV7-8	TRBD2	CASSFLIRTSGTGELFF	TGTGCCAGCAGCTTTCTCATCAGGACTAGCGGCACCGGGGAGCTGTTTTTT
-	TRBJ1-2	TRBV2	-	CASRTRAGYGYTF	TGTGCCAGCAGGACGCGGGCGGGCTATGGCTACACCTTC
-	TRBJ1-1	TRBV20-1	-	CSARDWKRGLDEAFF	TGCAGTGCTAGAGATTGGAAAAGGGGCCTGGATGAAGCTTTCTTT
many	TRBJ1-1	TRBV6-5	TRBD1	CASSYTGTGNEAFF	TGTGCCAGCAGTTACACCGGGACAGGGAATGAAGCTTTCTTT
-	TRBJ1-1	TRBV29-1	-	CSFRSVFNTEAFF	TGCAGCTTCAGGTCGGTCTTTAACACTGAAGCTTTCTTT
many	TRBJ2-2	TRBV10-2	-	CASSVQGGGTGELFF	TGCGCCAGCAGTGTGCAGGGGGGAGGCACCGGGGAGCTGTTTTTT
few	TRBJ1-2	TRBV12-3/TRBV12-4	-	CASTMGGAGYTF	TGTGCCAGTACTATGGGAGGGGCTGGCTACACCTTC
many	TRBJ2-7	TRBV6-1	-	CASSEPAQGSYEQYF	TGTGCCAGCAGTGAACCCGCCCAGGGATCCTACGAGCAGTACTTC
-	TRBJ1-1	TRBV20-1	-	CSASFREGYLNTEAFF	TGCAGTGCTAGCTTCAGGGAAGGGTACCTGAACACTGAAGCTTTCTTT
many	TRBJ2-4	TRBV14	-	CASSQPGLKAKNIQYF	TGTGCCAGCAGCCAGCCCGGACTGAAAGCCAAAAACATTCAGTACTTC